These 6 T cell receptor beta chains were all obtained from the same sample, sequenced in a study of blood T cell repertoires in COVID-19. Sequencing used immunoSEQ multiplex PCR; TCRdb keeps in-frame clones, though not all of them. The top ten clones hold 2% to 2.5% of a sample with approximately 200,000 clones, approximately 86% of them seen once. Sequenced material: PBMCs or T cells enriched from blood (not recorded which). These receptors came from a woman younger than 45 who had recovered from COVID-19.

The V call is TRBV7-9, the J call TRBJ1-2, with 7 nucleotides matching TRBD1. CDR1 SEHNR and CDR2 FQNEAQ come from the germline V gene (reference sequence). The CDR3 is 16 residues long. The trim removed 6 bases at V and 6 bases at J, leaving 16 bases unmatched. The CDR3 reads CASSYEEDRDENGYTF. As DNA, the CDR3 is TGTGCCAGCAGTTACGAAGAAGACAGGGACGAAAATGGCTACACCTTC. Filled out from reference TRBV7-9 and TRBJ1-2, the complete variable domain reads DTGVSQNPRHKITKRGQNVTFRCDPISEHNRLYWYRQTLGQGPEFLTYFQNEAQLEKSRLLSDRFSAERPKGSFSTLEIQRTEQGDSAMYLCASSYEEDRDENGYTFGSGTRLTVV.

The V gene is TRBV18, the J gene TRBJ2-4, with 11 nucleotides matching TRBD1. The germline V gene encodes CDR1 KGHSH and CDR2 LQKENI. Germline trimming cut 0 bases from V and 5 bases from J; bases unmatched to any gene: 3. The CDR3 contains 16 residues. CDR3 in amino acids: CASSPPGTGGQNIQYF. CDR3 in DNA: TGTGCCAGCTCACCACCTGGGACAGGGGGTCAAAACATTCAGTACTTC. The whole variable domain, filled in from reference TRBV18 and TRBJ2-4, reads NAGVMQNPRHLVRRRGQEARLRCSPMKGHSHVYWYRQLPEEGLKFMVYLQKENIIDESGMPKERFSAEFPKEGPSILRIQQVVRGDSAAYFCASSPPGTGGQNIQYFGAGTRLSVL.

The gene calls are TRBV30 and TRBJ1-1; D is unclear. The germline V gene has CDR1 GTSNPN and CDR2 SVGIG (reference sequence). The CDR3 length is 14 residues. The ends were cut back, 1 base at V and 4 bases at J, with 13 bases in the middle. This CDR3 reads CAWSGGLEGTEAFF. CDR3 nucleotides: TGTGCCTGGAGTGGAGGGTTGGAAGGCACTGAAGCTTTCTTT.

V gene TRBV19 combines with J gene TRBJ1-1; 12 bases fit TRBD1. CDR1 is LNHDA and CDR2 is SQIVND in the germline V gene (reference sequence). The V and J ends lost 5 bases and 4 bases, in that order; junction bases with no gene match: 5. The CDR3 has 15 amino acids. CDR3 loop: CASSLGQGARTEAFF. The CDR3, as DNA: TGTGCCAGTAGTCTGGGACAGGGGGCGCGCACTGAAGCTTTCTTT.

The chain employs TRBV29-1 and TRBJ1-2; D gene ambiguous. Germline V gene lookup returns CDR1 SQVTM and CDR2 ANQGSEA. This CDR3 has 10 amino acids. Deletions cut 7 bases from V and 8 bases from J, with 11 bases between. Written as DNA, the CDR3 is TGCAGCGCATGGGAGATAGGCTACACCTTC. It encodes CSAWEIGYTF.

The V and J genes are TRBV6-2 or TRBV6-3 and TRBJ1-1; weak D call: TRBD1 (6 bases). The germline V and J ends were trimmed by 2 bases and 3 bases, with 13 bases remaining between them. CDR1 MNHEY and CDR2 SVGEGT come from the germline V gene. The length of the CDR3 is 15 residues. The CDR3 loop is CASSYRGGADTEAFF. Written as DNA, the CDR3 is TGTGCCAGCAGTTACCGTGGGGGCGCGGACACTGAAGCTTTCTTT.